Following are 15 T cell receptor beta chains from one sample sequenced in a study of early stage breast cancer tumors. Sequenced by immunoSEQ multiplex PCR; TCRdb stores in-frame clones only, minus some. The sample carries more than 3,000 clones, 65% to 80% recorded once. Sequencing was done on a sample of breast tumor tissue. The receptor set was obtained from a person aged 40-50 years with breast cancer.

The chain's CDR3 is CASSPVGLDQPQHF. The CDR3 coding sequence is TGTGCCAGCAGCCCAGTGGGCCTTGATCAGCCCCAGCATTTT. The V call is TRBV7-6, the J call TRBJ1-5; no clear D gene. The CDR3 is made up of 14 amino acids. The germline V and J ends were trimmed by 5 bases and 5 bases, with 13 bases remaining between them. Germline V gives CDR1 SGHVS, CDR2 FNYEAQ.

CDR3 nucleotide sequence: TGTGCCAGCGAAGCAGGCAATCAGCCCCAGCATTTT. It encodes CASEAGNQPQHF. This rearrangement joins TRBV28 to TRBJ1-5; D is undetermined. Trimming stripped 8 bases from V and 2 bases from J, with 7 bases between. CDR3 length equals 12 residues. Germline V gives CDR1 MDHEN, CDR2 SYDVKM.

In this sample, this clone is medium-sized (0.01 to 0.1%). The V call is TRBV25-1, the J call TRBJ1-1; TRBD1 is a possible D gene (5 bases). The V end was cut by 9 bases, the J end by 1 base, with 9 bases between. This CDR3 is 12 amino acids long. Germline-derived CDR1 and CDR2 are MGHDK and SYGVNS. The CDR3: CASRTGNTEAFF. Here the CDR3 DNA reads TGTGCCAGTCGAACAGGGAACACTGAAGCTTTCTTT.

The V and J genes are TRBV7-2 and TRBJ1-1; D possibly corresponds to TRBD1 (5 bases). Germline loops: CDR1 SGHTA, CDR2 FQGNSA. The length of the CDR3 is 14 residues. The V end lost 2 bases, the J end lost 1 base, and 8 bases lay between the germline ends. The chain's CDR3 is CASSLSGTNTEAFF. DNA for the CDR3: TGTGCCAGCAGCTTATCAGGGACGAACACTGAAGCTTTCTTT.

The V gene is TRBV18, the J gene TRBJ2-6, with D possibly TRBD1 on 6 matching bases. CDR1 and CDR2 from the germline V gene are KGHSH and LQKENI. Trimming took off 6 bases at V and 0 bases at J, with 15 bases between the two ends. This CDR3 has 17 amino acids. For the CDR3, the DNA is TGTGCCAGCTCGGACGGGACACTGTCCTCTGGGGCCAACGTCCTGACTTTC. As protein: CASSDGTLSSGANVLTF.

This chain uses TRBV30 with TRBJ1-2; D call uncertain. The CDR3 length is 14 residues. Germline CDR1 GTSNPN, CDR2 SVGIG (reference sequence). V shed 5 bases and J shed 0 bases, with 13 bases lying between them. The CDR3 loop reads CAWQPPGSNYGYTF. The CDR3 DNA is TGTGCCTGGCAACCACCGGGATCTAACTATGGCTACACCTTC.

The chain carries TRBV14 and TRBJ2-1, with D unresolved. This CDR3 region has 13 residues. Germline values: CDR1 SGHDN, CDR2 FVKESK. Trimming took off 3 bases at V and 4 bases at J, with 7 bases between the two ends. Here the CDR3 DNA reads TGTGCCAGCAGCCACAGCATTTACAATGAGCAGTTCTTC. It specifies CASSHSIYNEQFF.

The V and J genes are TRBV19 and TRBJ2-1, with 7 bases identical to TRBD2. Germline V gene lookup returns CDR1 LNHDA and CDR2 SQIVND (reference sequence). This CDR3 has 14 residues. After removal of 4 bases from V and 6 bases from J, the junction contained 6 bases not matched to a gene. This CDR3 is CASSTPGLSNEQFF. CDR3 sequence (DNA): TGTGCCAGTAGTACCCCGGGACTAAGCAATGAGCAGTTCTTC.

The genes are TRBV7-5 and TRBJ2-1; TRBD2 is the table's D call and was not checked against the DNA. TRBV7-5 is termed a pseudogene. This CDR3 has 20 residues. For the CDR3, the DNA is TGTGTCAGAAGCCAACACCCGGGACAGGGAGGCCTAGCGGGAGTGGGTGAGCAGTTCTTC. This sequence encodes CVRSQHPGQGGLAGVGEQFF.

The rearrangement uses TRBV7-8 and TRBJ2-2, with 8 bases identical to TRBD1. The V gene's germline CDR1 is SGHVS and CDR2 FQNEAQ. The trim removed 5 bases at V and 2 bases at J, leaving 10 bases unmatched. This CDR3 is 17 amino acids long. CDR3 DNA sequence: TGTGCCAGCAGCCTTAATCAGGACAGGGCCAACACCGGGGAGCTGTTTTTT. It translates to CASSLNQDRANTGELFF.

J is TRBJ1-4 and V is TRBV27; D perhaps matches TRBD1 (5 bases). This CDR3 is 16 amino acids long. Germline V lookup: CDR1 MNHEY, CDR2 SMNVEV (reference sequence). Trimming pared 2 bases from V and 6 bases from J, leaving 16 bases between. CDR3 in amino acids: CASSLRTRWDDEKLFF. CDR3 DNA sequence: TGTGCCAGCAGTTTAAGGACAAGGTGGGATGATGAAAAACTGTTTTTT.

The chain is built from TRBV10-3 and TRBJ2-2, with TRBD1 matching over 7 bases. After removal of 10 bases from V and 10 bases from J, the junction contained 9 bases not matched to a gene. Germline values: CDR1 ENHRY, CDR2 SYGVKD. The CDR3 consists of 12 residues. The DNA for the CDR3 is TGTGCCAGCCGGGACAGAGACCCGGAGCTGTTTTTT. Translating gives CASRDRDPELFF.

This rearrangement joins TRBV4-2 to TRBJ2-5, with 10 bases that match TRBD2. This CDR3 spans 19 amino acids. V gave up 0 bases and J gave up 1 base; unmatched junction bases: 11. Germline CDR1 and CDR2: LGHNA and YNFKEQ. The CDR3 sequence is CASSQDGSSGRALQETQYF. The CDR3 coding sequence is TGTGCCAGCAGCCAAGATGGGTCTAGCGGGAGAGCCCTCCAAGAGACCCAGTACTTC.

The chain carries TRBV5-1 and TRBJ2-1, with D possibly being TRBD1 (5 bases). CDR1 is SGHRS and CDR2 is YFSETQ in the germline V gene. The CDR3 is made up of 16 amino acids. V was trimmed by 0 bases and J by 12 bases, leaving 22 bases between them. In DNA, the CDR3 is TGCGCCAGCAGCTTGGATGGGGCAGTGGGGATTCGCGGGCAGTTCTTC. This sequence encodes CASSLDGAVGIRGQFF.

The V gene is TRBV19, the J gene TRBJ2-1, with TRBD2 matching over 9 bases. Germline CDR1 and CDR2: LNHDA and SQIVND (reference sequence). This CDR3 region has 16 residues. V lost 3 bases to trimming and J lost 4 bases; unmatched junction nucleotides: 7. The CDR3 nucleotides are TGTGCCAGTAGTATCACAGGACTAGCGTCTTACAATGAGCAGTTCTTC. Amino acids: CASSITGLASYNEQFF.